This T cell receptor (beta chain) was observed in a study of blood T cell repertoires in COVID-19. Using immunoSEQ multiplex PCR, the repertoire was profiled, and TCRdb retains in-frame clones only, with some absent. Of about 100,000 clones listed, about four fifths are singletons. The V end lost 1 base, the J end lost 14 bases, and 9 bases lay between the germline ends. Germline V CDR1 and CDR2: SGHDN, FVKESK. The CDR3 has 12 residues. The V gene is TRBV14, the J gene TRBJ1-6; D not certain. Sequenced: peripheral blood. This receptor was identified in a woman aged 70 to 79 with acute or convalescent COVID-19. The CDR3 bases are TGTGCCAGCAGCCAAGCCTCGTTCGCCCTCCACTTT. Translating gives CASSQASFALHF. The full variable domain, in which reference TRBV14 and TRBJ1-6 provide the parts outside the CDR3, is EAGVTQFPSHSVIEKGQTVTLRCDPISGHDNLYWYRRVMGKEIKFLLHFVKESKQDESGMPNNRFLAERTGGTYSTLKVQPAELEDSGVYFCASSQASFALHFGNGTRLTVT.